A single sample gave rise to the 20 T cell receptor beta chains below, sequenced in a study of cytomegalovirus exposure and HLA in healthy donors. PCR used 60 Vbeta primers and 13 Jbeta primers. Here immunoSEQ multiplex PCR was the method, and the copy in TCRdb shows in-frame clones only, minus some. The sample includes 75,000 to 95,000 clones. The source material was PBMCs. The receptors derive from a woman in her sixties or seventies in good health and CMV-seronegative.

The chain links TRBV6-6 to TRBJ1-2, with D possibly being TRBD1 (5 bases). This CDR3 contains 11 residues. Germline assignment: CDR1 MNHNY and CDR2 SVGAGI (reference sequence). The V end lost 11 bases, the J end lost 7 bases, and 14 bases lay between the germline ends. The CDR3, as DNA: TGTGCCGGACAAGCCGAGAGTGGCTACACCTTC. Amino acids: CAGQAESGYTF.

The gene calls are TRBV5-5 and TRBJ1-2, with no clear D. V was cut by 0 bases and J by 4 bases, with 13 bases left in between. The CDR3 runs 15 residues. Germline CDR1 SGHKS, CDR2 YYEKEE (reference sequence). CDR3 nucleotides: TGTGCCAGCAGCTTGGACCCCGGTGGACTCTATGGCTACACCTTC. Amino acid sequence: CASSLDPGGLYGYTF.

V usage is TRBV19 and J usage is TRBJ2-4; D may be TRBD2 (5 bases). The V end lost 7 bases, the J end lost 0 bases, and 13 bases lay between the germline ends. This CDR3 contains 15 residues. Per germline, CDR1 LNHDA and CDR2 SQIVND (reference sequence). The CDR3 nucleotides are TGTGCCAGTAAGGACGGGGTACTAGCCAAAAACATTCAGTACTTC. Encoded protein: CASKDGVLAKNIQYF.

The chain carries TRBV5-5 and TRBJ1-5, with 9 nucleotides matching TRBD1. The CDR3 is made up of 17 amino acids. Trimming at V came to 4 bases and at J to 0 bases, leaving 8 bases not matched to a gene. Germline lookup yields CDR1 SGHKS and CDR2 YYEKEE (reference sequence). This CDR3 reads CASSAGTGSYSNQPQHF. The CDR3 coding sequence is TGTGCCAGCAGCGCCGGGACAGGGTCGTATAGCAATCAGCCCCAGCATTTT.

The rearrangement links TRBV28 to TRBJ1-2; maybe TRBD1 (5 bases). The germline V gene has CDR1 MDHEN and CDR2 SYDVKM. CDR3 length: 13 amino acids. V was cut by 6 bases and J by 5 bases, with 13 bases left in between. CDR3 region: CASSTDGGYGYTF. In nucleotides, the CDR3 is TGTGCCAGCAGCACGGACGGGGGTTATGGCTACACCTTC.

The rearrangement links TRBV15 to TRBJ2-3, with a weak D call TRBD2 (5 bases). CDR3 length equals 17 residues. V was pared by 0 bases and J by 1 base, with 14 bases between. The germline V gene encodes CDR1 LNHNV and CDR2 YYDKDF (reference sequence). The CDR3 loop is CATSRDRPAAGTDTQYF. In DNA form, the CDR3 reads TGTGCCACCAGCAGAGATCGGCCTGCAGCGGGCACAGATACGCAGTATTTT.

The genes are TRBV2 and TRBJ1-2; D perhaps matches TRBD1 (5 bases). CDR3 length: 13 residues. V dropped 2 bases and J dropped 5 bases, with 9 bases sitting between them. CDR1 SNHLY and CDR2 FYNNEI come from the germline V gene. As DNA, the CDR3 is TGTGCCAGCAGTGAACAGGACATGTATGGCTACACCTTC. Translated: CASSEQDMYGYTF.

This chain joins TRBV6-5 and TRBJ2-7; D may be TRBD2 (6 bases). This CDR3 has 14 amino acids. CDR1 is MNHEY and CDR2 is SVGAGI in the germline V gene. The ends were cut back, 4 bases at V and 2 bases at J, with 12 bases in the middle. The CDR3 sequence is CASSLEGGTYEQYF. The DNA for the CDR3 is TGTGCCAGCAGTTTGGAGGGTGGGACCTACGAGCAGTACTTC.

This chain joins TRBV19 and TRBJ2-2; a weak D match, TRBD1 (6 bases). The ends were cut back, 7 bases at V and 4 bases at J, with 10 bases in the middle. From germline, CDR1 is LNHDA and CDR2 SQIVND (reference sequence). This CDR3 spans 13 amino acids. CDR3 nucleotides: TGTGCCAGTAACAGGGTCGGCACCGGGGAGCTGTTTTTT. This encodes CASNRVGTGELFF.

V gene TRBV28 combines with J gene TRBJ1-1; TRBD1 is a possible D gene (5 bases). This CDR3 spans 14 amino acids. The V gene's germline CDR1 is MDHEN and CDR2 SYDVKM. Deletions cut 7 bases from V and 0 bases from J, with 12 bases between. CDR3: CASTPGGLNTEAFF. CDR3 nucleotides: TGTGCCAGCACCCCGGGGGGATTGAACACTGAAGCTTTCTTT.

V is TRBV28 and J is TRBJ2-7; D perhaps matches TRBD1 (5 bases). V lost 4 bases and J lost 6, with 16 bases in between. This CDR3 is 14 amino acids long. CDR1 and CDR2 (germline): MDHEN, SYDVKM. CDR3 sequence reads: CASSSDSLVREQYF. CDR3 DNA sequence: TGTGCCAGCAGTTCTGACAGTCTGGTACGCGAGCAGTACTTC.

V gene TRBV5-1 combines with J gene TRBJ1-1; no firm D call. Trimming shortened V by 5 bases and J by 7 bases, and 15 bases separated the two germline ends. The germline V gene has CDR1 SGHRS and CDR2 YFSETQ. There are 13 residues in the CDR3. The CDR3 here is CASSKTPGVEAFF. CDR3 coding DNA: TGCGCCAGCAGTAAGACCCCCGGGGTTGAAGCTTTCTTT.

The rearrangement uses TRBV29-1 and TRBJ2-3; TRBD2 matches 11 bases. Germline V gene sequence: CDR1 SQVTM, CDR2 ANQGSEA. The CDR3 extends over 14 amino acids. The V and J ends lost 6 bases and 6 bases, in that order; junction bases with no gene match: 8. DNA of the CDR3: TGCAGCGTCGCCTTAGCGGGAGGGTCGGATACGCAGTATTTT. Its protein product is CSVALAGGSDTQYF.

The chain links TRBV30 to TRBJ2-5, with 8 bases fitting TRBD2. Unmatched junction bases numbered 16, after V lost 2 bases and J lost 5 bases. The CDR3 sequence is 17 residues long. Looked up from germline, CDR1 is GTSNPN and CDR2 is SVGIG (reference sequence). The CDR3 is CAWSPGPAGAYGETQYF. The CDR3 nucleotides are TGTGCCTGGAGTCCAGGGCCAGCGGGAGCCTATGGGGAGACCCAGTACTTC.

The chain uses TRBV11-1 and TRBJ2-1; TRBD2 is a possible D gene (6 bases). CDR1 and CDR2 from the germline V gene are SGHAT and FQDESV (reference sequence). V lost 0 bases to trimming and J lost 3 bases, with 9 bases between them. This CDR3 region has 15 residues. DNA of the CDR3: TGTGCCAGCAGCTTAGCGGCGGACTACTACAATGAGCAGTTCTTC. This sequence encodes CASSLAADYYNEQFF.

The chain combines TRBV5-1 with TRBJ2-1; D possibly corresponds to TRBD1 (5 bases). V was cut by 3 bases and J by 9 bases, with 13 bases left in between. This CDR3 region has 13 residues. Germline V lookup: CDR1 SGHRS, CDR2 YFSETQ. This chain's CDR3 is CASSSDQGTEQFF. The CDR3 region has the DNA TGCGCCAGCAGCTCGGACCAGGGTACTGAGCAGTTCTTC.

The V and J genes are TRBV6-6 and TRBJ1-5, with D hard to call. The length of the CDR3 is 13 residues. CDR1 is MNHNY and CDR2 is SVGAGI in the germline V gene (reference sequence). The V end lost 6 bases, the J end lost 0 bases, and 6 bases lay between the germline ends. CDR3 sequence (DNA): TGTGCCAGCAGGTTCTTTAGCAATCAGCCCCAGCATTTT. This sequence encodes CASRFFSNQPQHF.

The chain joins TRBV11-2 to TRBJ2-7; the D gene is possibly TRBD1 (5 bases). V lost 5 bases and J 7 bases, leaving 21 bases between the germline ends. CDR1 is SGHAT, CDR2 FQNNGV, per germline. This CDR3 comprises 15 residues. This chain's CDR3 is CASSGAVRSSVEQYF. As DNA, the CDR3 is TGTGCCAGCAGCGGGGCAGTTCGCTCCTCGGTGGAGCAGTACTTC.

CDR3 DNA: TGTGCCAGCAGTTTTTGGGAACAGGCTCCTGAAGCTTTCTTT. It encodes CASSFWEQAPEAFF. This sequence joins TRBV28 and TRBJ1-1; possible D gene TRBD1, 5 bases. V was trimmed by 3 bases and J by 6 bases, leaving 14 bases between them. Germline assignment: CDR1 MDHEN and CDR2 SYDVKM. The length of the CDR3 is 14 residues.

The J gene is TRBJ1-1, the V gene TRBV5-6; TRBD1 might be the D (5 bases). Germline V gene sequence: CDR1 SGHDT, CDR2 YYEEEE. The CDR3 loop spans 15 amino acids. V lost 0 bases and J 3 bases, leaving 12 bases between the germline ends. The CDR3 sequence is CASSLEAREDTEAFF. Written as DNA, the CDR3 is TGTGCCAGCAGCTTGGAGGCCAGGGAGGACACTGAAGCTTTCTTT.